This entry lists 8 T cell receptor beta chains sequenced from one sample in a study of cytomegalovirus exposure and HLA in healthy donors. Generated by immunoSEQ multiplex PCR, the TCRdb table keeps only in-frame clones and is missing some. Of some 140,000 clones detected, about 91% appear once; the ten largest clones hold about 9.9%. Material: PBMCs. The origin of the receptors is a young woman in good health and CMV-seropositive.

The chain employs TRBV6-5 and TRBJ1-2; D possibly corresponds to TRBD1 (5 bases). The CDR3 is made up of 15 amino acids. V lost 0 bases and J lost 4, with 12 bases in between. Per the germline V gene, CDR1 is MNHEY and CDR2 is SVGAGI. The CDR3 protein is CASSYSTGGGYGYTF. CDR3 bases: TGTGCCAGCAGTTACTCCACAGGCGGGGGCTATGGCTACACCTTC.

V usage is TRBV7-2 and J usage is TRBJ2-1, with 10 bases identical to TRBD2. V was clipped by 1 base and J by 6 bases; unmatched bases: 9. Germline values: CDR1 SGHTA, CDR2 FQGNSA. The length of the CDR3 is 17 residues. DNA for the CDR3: TGTGCCAGCAGCTTAGGAGGGACAGCGGGGGGGATCAATGAGCAGTTCTTC. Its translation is CASSLGGTAGGINEQFF.

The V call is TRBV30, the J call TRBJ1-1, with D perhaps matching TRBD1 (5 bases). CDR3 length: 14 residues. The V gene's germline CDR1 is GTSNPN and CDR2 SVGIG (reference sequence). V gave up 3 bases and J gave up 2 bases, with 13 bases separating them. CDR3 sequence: CAWSWGGGNTEAFF. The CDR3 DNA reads TGTGCCTGGAGCTGGGGCGGGGGTAACACTGAAGCTTTCTTT.

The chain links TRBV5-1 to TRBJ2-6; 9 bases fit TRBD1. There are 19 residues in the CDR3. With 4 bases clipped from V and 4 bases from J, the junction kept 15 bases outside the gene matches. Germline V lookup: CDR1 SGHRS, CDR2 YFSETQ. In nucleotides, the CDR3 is TGCGCCAGCAGCCGATCGGGAGGACAGGGGCCGACCGGGGCCAACGTCCTGACTTTC. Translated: CASSRSGGQGPTGANVLTF.

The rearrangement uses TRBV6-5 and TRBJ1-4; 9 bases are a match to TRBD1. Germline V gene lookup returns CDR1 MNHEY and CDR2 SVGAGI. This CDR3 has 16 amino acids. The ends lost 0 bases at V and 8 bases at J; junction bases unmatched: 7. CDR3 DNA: TGTGCCAGCAGTTACTCGAGTGGGACAGGGTACGAAAAACTGTTTTTT. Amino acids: CASSYSSGTGYEKLFF.

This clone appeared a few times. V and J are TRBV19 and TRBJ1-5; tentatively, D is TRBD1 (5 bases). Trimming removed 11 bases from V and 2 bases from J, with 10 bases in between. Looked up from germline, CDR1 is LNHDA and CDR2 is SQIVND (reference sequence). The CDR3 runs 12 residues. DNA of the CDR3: TGTGCCGCCAGGGATGGCAATCAGCCCCAGCATTTT. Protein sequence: CAARDGNQPQHF.

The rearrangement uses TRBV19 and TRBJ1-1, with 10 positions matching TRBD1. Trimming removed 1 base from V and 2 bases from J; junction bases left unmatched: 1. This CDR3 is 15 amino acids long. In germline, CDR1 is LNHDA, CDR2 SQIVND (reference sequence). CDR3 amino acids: CASSIGTGGNTEAFF. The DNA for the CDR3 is TGTGCCAGTAGTATAGGGACAGGGGGTAACACTGAAGCTTTCTTT. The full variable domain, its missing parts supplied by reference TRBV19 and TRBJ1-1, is DGGITQSPKYLFRKEGQNVTLSCEQNLNHDAMYWYRQDPGQGLRLIYYSQIVNDFQKGDIAEGYSVSREKKESFPLTVTSAQKNPTAFYLCASSIGTGGNTEAFFGQGTRLTVV.

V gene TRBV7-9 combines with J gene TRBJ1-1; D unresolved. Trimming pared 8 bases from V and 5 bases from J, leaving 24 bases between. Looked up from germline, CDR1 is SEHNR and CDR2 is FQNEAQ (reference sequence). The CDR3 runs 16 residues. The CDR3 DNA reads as TGTGCCAGCTCTACCTCGGCGGCGGGGTTGGGGACTGAAGCTTTCTTT. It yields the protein CASSTSAAGLGTEAFF.